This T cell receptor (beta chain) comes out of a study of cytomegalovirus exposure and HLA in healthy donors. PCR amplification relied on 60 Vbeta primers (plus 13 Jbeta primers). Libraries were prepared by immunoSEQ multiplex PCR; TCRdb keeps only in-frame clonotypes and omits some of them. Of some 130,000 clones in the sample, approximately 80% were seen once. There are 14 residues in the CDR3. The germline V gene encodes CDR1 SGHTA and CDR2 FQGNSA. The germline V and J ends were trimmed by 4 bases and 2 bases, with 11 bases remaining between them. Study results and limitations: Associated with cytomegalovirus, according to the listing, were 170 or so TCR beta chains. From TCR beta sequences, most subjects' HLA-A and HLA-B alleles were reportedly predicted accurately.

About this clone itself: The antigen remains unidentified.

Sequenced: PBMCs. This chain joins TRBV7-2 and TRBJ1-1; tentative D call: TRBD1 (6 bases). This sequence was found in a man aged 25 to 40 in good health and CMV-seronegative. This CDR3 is CASSYTTGNTEAFF. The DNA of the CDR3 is TGTGCCAGCAGCTACACGACAGGTAACACTGAAGCTTTCTTT.